Listed below are T cell receptor beta chains from one sample, sequenced in a study of shared clonotypes between healthy human individuals. Generated by immunoSEQ multiplex PCR, the TCRdb table keeps only in-frame clones and is missing some. The sample holds roughly 1,800,000 clones, 85% to 95% seen once. The specimen was naive CD8+ T cells sorted from blood. Receptor source: a man between 18 and 35 years old in good health. CDR3s include the opening cysteine and the closing phenylalanine or tryptophan. A D gene is named only where the DNA matches it firmly. Rows give clone size only sometimes, using once, few, many, or a class for an expanded clone.

d_call	v_call	j_call	clone_size	cdr3_nt	cdr3_aa
-	TRBV7-6	TRBJ2-7	-	TGTGCCAGCAGCCCCCACGATGCGTACGAGCAGTACTTC	CASSPHDAYEQYF
-	TRBV6-5	TRBJ1-2	-	TGTGCCAGCAGTTACTCAGAGGGTGGTGGCTACACCTTC	CASSYSEGGGYTF
TRBD2	TRBV6-6	TRBJ2-5	-	TGTGCCAGCAGCCCCCCACTAGCGGGAGCAGAGACCCAGTACTTC	CASSPPLAGAETQYF
TRBD2	TRBV4-1	TRBJ2-7	-	TGCGCCAGCAGCCAAGTCCGCGGGGGGACGGCCTACGAGCAGTACTTC	CASSQVRGGTAYEQYF
TRBD2	TRBV25-1	TRBJ2-6	-	TGTGCCAGCAGAGCTGAGCGGGAGGGCAACGTCCTGACTTTC	CASRAEREGNVLTF
-	TRBV6-1	TRBJ2-7	-	TGTGCCAGCAGTGCTGGGACCAACTACGAGCAGTACTTC	CASSAGTNYEQYF
-	TRBV30	TRBJ2-5	-	TGTGCCTGGAGTGCCGCGAGCAGCCAAGAGACCCAGTACTTC	CAWSAASSQETQYF
TRBD2	TRBV4-1	TRBJ2-7	-	TGCGCCAGCAGCCAGGAACCGGGACTAGCCTACGAGCAGTACTTC	CASSQEPGLAYEQYF
-	TRBV5-1	TRBJ2-1	-	TGCGCCAGCAGCGTCAATTCACAGAGCTCCTACAATGAGCAGTTCTTC	CASSVNSQSSYNEQFF
-	TRBV30	TRBJ2-2	-	TGTGCCAGGACCTTTGGCGAGGCTCCCGGGGAGCTGTTTTTT	CARTFGEAPGELFF
TRBD1	TRBV5-1	TRBJ2-7	-	TGCGCCAGCAGCTTGGAATCAGGGGGCTGGTCCGAGCAGTACTTC	CASSLESGGWSEQYF
-	TRBV4-1	TRBJ2-7	-	TGCGCCAGCAGCCAAGTACCGGGACTTGTCTACGAGCAGTACTTC	CASSQVPGLVYEQYF
-	TRBV29-1	TRBJ1-2	-	TGCAGCGTTGTAACTGGGGACTATGGCTACACCTTC	CSVVTGDYGYTF
-	TRBV28	TRBJ2-7	-	TGTGCCAGCAGTCTGCGGGATTACGAGCAGTACTTC	CASSLRDYEQYF
-	TRBV5-6	TRBJ1-1	-	TGTGCCAGCAGCTTTGACAGGAACACTGAAGCTTTCTTT	CASSFDRNTEAFF
-	TRBV13	TRBJ1-4	once	TGTGCCAGCAGCTTCGGGGGAATTACAGAGTTCCCCGACGATAATGAAAAACTGTTTTTT	CASSFGGITEFPDDNEKLFF